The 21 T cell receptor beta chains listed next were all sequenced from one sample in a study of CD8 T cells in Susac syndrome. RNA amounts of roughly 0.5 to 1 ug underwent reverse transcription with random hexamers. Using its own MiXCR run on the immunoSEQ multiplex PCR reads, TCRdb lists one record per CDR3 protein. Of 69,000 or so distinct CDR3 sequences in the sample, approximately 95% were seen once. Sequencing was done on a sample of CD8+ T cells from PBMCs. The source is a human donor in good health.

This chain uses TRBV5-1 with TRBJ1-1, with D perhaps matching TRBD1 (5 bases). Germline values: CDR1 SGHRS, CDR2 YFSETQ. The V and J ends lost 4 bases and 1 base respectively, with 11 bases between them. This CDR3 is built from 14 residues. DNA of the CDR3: TGCGCCAGCAGCCCGGGACGGTCGAACACTGAAGCTTTCTTT. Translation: CASSPGRSNTEAFF.

The chain's CDR3 is CSPKTGDVTYEQYV. As DNA, the CDR3 is TGCAGCCCAAAGACAGGGGATGTAACCTACGAGCAGTACGTC. The gene calls are TRBV29-1 and TRBJ2-7; TRBD1 aligns across 8 bases. The trim removed 8 bases at V and 2 bases at J, leaving 11 bases unmatched. This CDR3 has 14 residues. Germline CDR1 is SQVTM and CDR2 is ANQGSEA.

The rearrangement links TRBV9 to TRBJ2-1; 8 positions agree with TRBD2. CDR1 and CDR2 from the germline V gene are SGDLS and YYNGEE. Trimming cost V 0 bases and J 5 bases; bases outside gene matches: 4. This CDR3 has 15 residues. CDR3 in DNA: TGTGCCAGCAGCGTAGCCGGGGGGGGAGACAATGAGCAGTTCTTC. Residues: CASSVAGGGDNEQFF.

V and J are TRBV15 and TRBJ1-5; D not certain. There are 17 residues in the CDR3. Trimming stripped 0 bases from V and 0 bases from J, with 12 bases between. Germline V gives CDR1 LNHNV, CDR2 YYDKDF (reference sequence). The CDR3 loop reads CATSRDILPDSNQPQHF. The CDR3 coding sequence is TGTGCCACCAGCAGAGATATACTTCCTGATAGCAATCAGCCCCAGCATTTT.

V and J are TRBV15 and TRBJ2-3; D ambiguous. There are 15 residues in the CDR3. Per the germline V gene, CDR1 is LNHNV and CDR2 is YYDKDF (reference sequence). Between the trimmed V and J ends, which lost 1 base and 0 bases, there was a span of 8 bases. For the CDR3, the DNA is TGTGCCACCAGCAGAGGAACCGCGAGCACAGATACGCAGTATTTT. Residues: CATSRGTASTDTQYF.

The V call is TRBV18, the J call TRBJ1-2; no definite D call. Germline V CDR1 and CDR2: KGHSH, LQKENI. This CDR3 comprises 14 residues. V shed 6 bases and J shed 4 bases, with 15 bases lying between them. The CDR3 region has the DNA TGTGCCAGCTCTAACCTGGACGAGGGCTATGGCTACACCTTC. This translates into CASSNLDEGYGYTF.

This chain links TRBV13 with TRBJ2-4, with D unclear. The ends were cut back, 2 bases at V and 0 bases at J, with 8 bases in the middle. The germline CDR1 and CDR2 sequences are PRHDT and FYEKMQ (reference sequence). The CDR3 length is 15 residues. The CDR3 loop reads CASSLSSAAKNIQYF. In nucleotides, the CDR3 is TGTGCCAGCAGCTTATCGTCCGCAGCCAAAAACATTCAGTACTTC. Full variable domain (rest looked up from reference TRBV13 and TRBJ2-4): AAGVIQSPRHLIKEKRETATLKCYPIPRHDTVYWYQQGPGQDPQFLISFYEKMQSDKGSIPDRFSAQQFSDYHSELNMSSLELGDSALYFCASSLSSAAKNIQYFGAGTRLSVL.

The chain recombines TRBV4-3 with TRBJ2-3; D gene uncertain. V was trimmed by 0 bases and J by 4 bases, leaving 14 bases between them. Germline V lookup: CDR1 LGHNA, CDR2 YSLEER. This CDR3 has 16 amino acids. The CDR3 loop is CASSQEGPALADTQYF. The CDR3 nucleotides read TGCGCCAGCAGCCAAGAAGGCCCAGCTTTGGCAGATACGCAGTATTTT.

The CDR3 DNA reads as TGTGCCAGCAGTCCGTCTTTATGGAGCACAGATACGCAGTATTTT. Protein sequence: CASSPSLWSTDTQYF. The chain has TRBV27 and TRBJ2-3; D is unclear. The CDR3 covers 15 residues. Germline-derived CDR1 and CDR2 are MNHEY and SMNVEV (reference sequence). Trimming removed 5 bases from V and 0 bases from J, with 12 bases in between.

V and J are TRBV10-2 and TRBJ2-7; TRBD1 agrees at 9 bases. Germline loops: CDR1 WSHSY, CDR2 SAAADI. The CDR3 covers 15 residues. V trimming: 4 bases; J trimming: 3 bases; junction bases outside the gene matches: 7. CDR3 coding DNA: TGCGCCAGCAGTGTTGGGGGGACAGGGAACTACGAGCAGTACTTC. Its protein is CASSVGGTGNYEQYF.

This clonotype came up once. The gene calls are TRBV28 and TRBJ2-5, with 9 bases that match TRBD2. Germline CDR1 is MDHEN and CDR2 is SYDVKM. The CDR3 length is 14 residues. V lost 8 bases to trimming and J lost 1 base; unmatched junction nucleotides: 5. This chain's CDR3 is CASRLAGRQETQYF. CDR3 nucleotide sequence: TGTGCCAGCCGCCTAGCGGGGCGCCAAGAGACCCAGTACTTC.

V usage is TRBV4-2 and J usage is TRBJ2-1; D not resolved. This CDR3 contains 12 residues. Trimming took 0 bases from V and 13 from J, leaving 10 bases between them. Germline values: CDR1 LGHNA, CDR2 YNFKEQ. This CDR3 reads CASSQDEGPQFF. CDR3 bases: TGTGCCAGCAGCCAAGACGAAGGACCTCAGTTCTTC.

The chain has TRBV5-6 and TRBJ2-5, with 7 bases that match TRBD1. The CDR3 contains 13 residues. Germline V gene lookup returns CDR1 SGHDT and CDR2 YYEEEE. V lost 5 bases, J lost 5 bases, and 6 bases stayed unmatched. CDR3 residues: CASRTTGTETQYF. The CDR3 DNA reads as TGTGCCAGCAGGACGACAGGGACGGAGACCCAGTACTTC. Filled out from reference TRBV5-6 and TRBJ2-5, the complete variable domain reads DAGVTQSPTHLIKTRGQQVTLRCSPKSGHDTVSWYQQALGQGPQFIFQYYEEEERQRGNFPDRFSGHQFPNYSSELNVNALLLGDSALYLCASRTTGTETQYFGPGTRLLVL.

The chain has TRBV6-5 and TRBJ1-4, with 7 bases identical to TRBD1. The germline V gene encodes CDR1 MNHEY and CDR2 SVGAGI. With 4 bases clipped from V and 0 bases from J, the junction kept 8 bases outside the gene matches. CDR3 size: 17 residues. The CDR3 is CASSFDREGATNEKLFF. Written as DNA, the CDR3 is TGTGCCAGCAGTTTTGACAGGGAGGGAGCAACTAATGAAAAACTGTTTTTT.

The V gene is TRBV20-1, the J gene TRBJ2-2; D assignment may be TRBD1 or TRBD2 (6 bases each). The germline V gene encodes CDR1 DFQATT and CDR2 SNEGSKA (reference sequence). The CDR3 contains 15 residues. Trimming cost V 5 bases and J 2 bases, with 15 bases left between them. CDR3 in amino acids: CSAFWRGHNTGELFF. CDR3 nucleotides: TGCAGTGCTTTTTGGAGGGGACACAACACCGGGGAGCTGTTTTTT.

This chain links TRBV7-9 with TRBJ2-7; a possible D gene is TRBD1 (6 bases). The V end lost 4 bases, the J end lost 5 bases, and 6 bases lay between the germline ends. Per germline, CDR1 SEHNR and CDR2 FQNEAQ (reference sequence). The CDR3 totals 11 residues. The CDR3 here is CASSSGDEQYF. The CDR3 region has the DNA TGTGCCAGCAGCTCAGGGGACGAGCAGTACTTC.

The CDR3 nucleotides read TGTGCCAGCAGTTTCGGGACAGGGGATGGCTACACCTTC. Protein product: CASSFGTGDGYTF. The V and J genes are TRBV27 and TRBJ1-2; 10 nucleotides align to TRBD1. The germline gives CDR1 MNHEY, CDR2 SMNVEV (reference sequence). V shed 3 bases and J 6 bases; nucleotides not matched to a gene: 1. This CDR3 is built from 13 residues.

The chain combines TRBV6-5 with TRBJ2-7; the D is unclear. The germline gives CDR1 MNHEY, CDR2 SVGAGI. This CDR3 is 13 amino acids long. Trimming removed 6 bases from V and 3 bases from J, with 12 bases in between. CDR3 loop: CASRVGSLYEQYF. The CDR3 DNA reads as TGTGCCAGCAGGGTCGGCAGCCTCTACGAGCAGTACTTC.

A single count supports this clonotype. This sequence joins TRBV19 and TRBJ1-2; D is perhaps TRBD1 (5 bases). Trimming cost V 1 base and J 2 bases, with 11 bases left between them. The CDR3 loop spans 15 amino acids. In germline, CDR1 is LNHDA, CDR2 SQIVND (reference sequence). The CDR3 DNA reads TGTGCCAGTAGTATAGCGGGGGAGATCAACTATGGCTACACCTTC. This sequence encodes CASSIAGEINYGYTF.

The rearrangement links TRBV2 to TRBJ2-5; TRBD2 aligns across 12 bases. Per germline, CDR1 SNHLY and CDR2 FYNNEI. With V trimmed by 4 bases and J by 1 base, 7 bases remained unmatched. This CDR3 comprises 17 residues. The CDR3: CASSGLAGADRQETQYF. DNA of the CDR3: TGTGCCAGCAGTGGACTAGCGGGGGCCGACCGCCAAGAGACCCAGTACTTC.

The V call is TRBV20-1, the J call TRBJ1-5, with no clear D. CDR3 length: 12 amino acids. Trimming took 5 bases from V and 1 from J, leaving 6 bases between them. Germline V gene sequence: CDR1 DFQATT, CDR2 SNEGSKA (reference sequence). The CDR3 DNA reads TGCAGTGCTTCTTGGAGCAATCAGCCCCAGCATTTT. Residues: CSASWSNQPQHF.